The sequence of this T cell receptor (beta chain) was determined in a study of shared clonotypes between healthy human individuals. This clone was counted a few times. Every unsorted PBMC PCR replicate was loaded with 300 ng DNA, approximately 30,000 T cell genomes. The authors sequenced unsorted PBMC DNA on ten immunoSEQ deep assay plates. Original processing notes: In the immunoSEQ data, sequences were junction-only and lacked quality scores, so filtering differed. Generated by immunoSEQ multiplex PCR, the TCRdb table keeps only in-frame clones and is missing some. From that table come the V and J calls and clone size; the DNA was used to work out D and trimming. Among hundreds of thousands of clones listed, around 77% were seen once. This CDR3 has 16 amino acids. Germline V gene lookup returns CDR1 GTSNPN and CDR2 SVGIG (reference sequence). V lost 0 bases to trimming and J lost 0 bases, with 11 bases between them.

This clonotype originated in a woman between 40 and 55 years old in good health. Some clones in this sample may be carry-over from other donors' samples. Sequences were obtained from PBMCs. The chain carries TRBV30 and TRBJ1-4, with D unresolved. The CDR3 sequence: CAWSVAAHATNEKLFF. The CDR3 DNA sequence: TGTGCCTGGAGTGTAGCTGCCCACGCAACTAATGAAAAACTGTTTTTT.